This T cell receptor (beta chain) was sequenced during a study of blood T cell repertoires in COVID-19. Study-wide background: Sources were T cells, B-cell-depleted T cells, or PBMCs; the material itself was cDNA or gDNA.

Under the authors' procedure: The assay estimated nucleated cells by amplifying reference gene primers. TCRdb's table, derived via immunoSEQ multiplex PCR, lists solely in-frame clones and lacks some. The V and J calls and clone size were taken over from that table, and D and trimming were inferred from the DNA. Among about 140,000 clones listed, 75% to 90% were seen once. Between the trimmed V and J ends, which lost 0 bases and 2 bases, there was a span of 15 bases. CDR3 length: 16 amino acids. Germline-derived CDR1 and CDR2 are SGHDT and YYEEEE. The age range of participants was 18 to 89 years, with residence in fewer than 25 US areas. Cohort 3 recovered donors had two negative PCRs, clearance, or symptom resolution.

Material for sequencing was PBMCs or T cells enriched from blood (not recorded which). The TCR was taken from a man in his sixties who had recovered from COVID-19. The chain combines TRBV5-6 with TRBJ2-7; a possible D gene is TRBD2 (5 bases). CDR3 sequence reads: CASSLVRESWPYEQYF. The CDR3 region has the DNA TGTGCCAGCAGCTTGGTCCGGGAATCCTGGCCCTACGAGCAGTACTTC.